The 5 T cell receptor beta chains presented below share a single source sample, sequenced in a study of cytomegalovirus exposure and HLA in healthy donors. 60 Vbeta and 13 Jbeta primers were used in PCR. Assay used: immunoSEQ multiplex PCR; TCRdb lists only in-frame clones, some missing. The table shows over 120,000 clones, with 65% to 85% occurring only once. The specimen was PBMCs. The receptors come from a male donor in good health and CMV-seronegative.

This chain links TRBV19 with TRBJ2-3; 7 bases are a match to TRBD2. J lost 14 bases, V lost 4 bases, and 9 bases had no gene match. CDR1 is LNHDA and CDR2 is SQIVND in the germline V gene (reference sequence). The CDR3 runs to 12 residues. This CDR3 reads CASSTLAAHAYF. CDR3 DNA sequence: TGTGCCAGTAGTACCCTAGCGGCTCATGCGTATTTT.

This rearrangement joins TRBV12-5 to TRBJ1-2, with D unresolved. Trimming stripped 3 bases from V and 1 base from J, with 9 bases between. Germline CDR1 is LGHNT and CDR2 is FRNRAP. This CDR3 spans 14 amino acids. The CDR3 protein is CASGFSGGNYGYTF. The CDR3 coding sequence is TGTGCTAGTGGTTTTTCTGGAGGTAACTATGGCTACACCTTC.

The genes are TRBV6-1 and TRBJ2-2, with a weak D call TRBD1 (6 bases). Germline V CDR1 and CDR2: MNHNS, SASEGT. The CDR3 totals 15 residues. V was trimmed by 7 bases and J by 0 bases, leaving 12 bases between them. This CDR3 reads CASTFGQPNTGELFF. In DNA form, the CDR3 reads TGTGCCAGCACTTTCGGACAGCCGAACACCGGGGAGCTGTTTTTT.

This clone has only a few counts. The chain couples TRBV5-1 to TRBJ2-2; the D gene is possibly TRBD1 (5 bases). CDR1 is SGHRS and CDR2 is YFSETQ in the germline V gene. The CDR3 runs to 15 residues. Trimming left V 1 base short and J 4 bases short, with 11 bases between. For the CDR3, the DNA is TGCGCCAGCAGCTTGCAGGGTCCGGGCACCGGGGAGCTGTTTTTT. Its translation: CASSLQGPGTGELFF. Using reference TRBV5-1 and TRBJ2-2 for the parts outside the CDR3, the full variable domain is KAGVTQTPRYLIKTRGQQVTLSCSPISGHRSVSWYQQTPGQGLQFLFEYFSETQRNKGNFPGRFSGRQFSNSRSEMNVSTLELGDSALYLCASSLQGPGTGELFFGEGSRLTVL.

The chain combines TRBV29-1 with TRBJ1-2; possibly TRBD1 for D (5 bases). The CDR3 has 11 amino acids. CDR1 and CDR2 (germline): SQVTM, ANQGSEA. V was clipped by 5 bases and J by 6 bases, with 10 bases between them. The CDR3 nucleotides read TGCAGCGTTTACCGGGGGAATGGCTACACCTTC. Protein product: CSVYRGNGYTF. Together with reference TRBV29-1 and TRBJ1-2, the CDR3 gives the full variable domain: SAVISQKPSRDICQRGTSLTIQCQVDSQVTMMFWYRQQPGQSLTLIATANQGSEATYESGFVIDKFPISRPNLTFSTLTVSNMSPEDSSIYLCSVYRGNGYTFGSGTRLTVV.